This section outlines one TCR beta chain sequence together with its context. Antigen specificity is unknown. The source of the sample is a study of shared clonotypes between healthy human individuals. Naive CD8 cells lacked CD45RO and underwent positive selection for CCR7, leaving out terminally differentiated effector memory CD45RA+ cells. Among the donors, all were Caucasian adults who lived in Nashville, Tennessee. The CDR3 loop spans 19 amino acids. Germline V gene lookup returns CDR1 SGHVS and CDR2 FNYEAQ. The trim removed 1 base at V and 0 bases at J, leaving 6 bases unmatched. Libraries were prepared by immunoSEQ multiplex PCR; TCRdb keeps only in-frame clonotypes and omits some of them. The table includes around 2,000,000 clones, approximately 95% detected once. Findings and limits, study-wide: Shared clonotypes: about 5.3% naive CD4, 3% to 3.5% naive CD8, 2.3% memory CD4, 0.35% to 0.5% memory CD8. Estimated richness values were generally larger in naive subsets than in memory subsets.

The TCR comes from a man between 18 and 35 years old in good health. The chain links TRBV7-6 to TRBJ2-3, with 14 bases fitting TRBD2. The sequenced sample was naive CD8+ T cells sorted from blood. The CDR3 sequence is CASSLGGLAGVGSTDTQYF. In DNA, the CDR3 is TGTGCCAGCAGCTTAGGGGGACTAGCGGGAGTGGGAAGCACAGATACGCAGTATTTT.